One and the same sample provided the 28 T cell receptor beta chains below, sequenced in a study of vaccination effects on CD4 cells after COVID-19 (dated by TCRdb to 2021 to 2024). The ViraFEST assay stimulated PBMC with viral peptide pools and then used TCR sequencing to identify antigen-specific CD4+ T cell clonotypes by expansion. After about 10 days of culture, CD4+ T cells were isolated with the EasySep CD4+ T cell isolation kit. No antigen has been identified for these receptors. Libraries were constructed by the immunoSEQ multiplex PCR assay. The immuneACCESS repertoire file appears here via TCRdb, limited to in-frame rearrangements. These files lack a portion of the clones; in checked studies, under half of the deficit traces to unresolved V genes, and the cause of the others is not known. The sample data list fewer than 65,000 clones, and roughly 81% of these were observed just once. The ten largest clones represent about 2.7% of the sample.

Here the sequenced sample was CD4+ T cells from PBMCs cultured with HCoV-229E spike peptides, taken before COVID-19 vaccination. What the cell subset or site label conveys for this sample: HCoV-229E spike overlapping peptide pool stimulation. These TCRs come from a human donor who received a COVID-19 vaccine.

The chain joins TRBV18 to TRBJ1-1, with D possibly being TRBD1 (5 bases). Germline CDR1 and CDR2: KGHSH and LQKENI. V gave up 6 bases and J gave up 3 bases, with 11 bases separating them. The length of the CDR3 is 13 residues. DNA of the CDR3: TGTGCCAGCTCCCGGGAGGGGCACACTGAAGCTTTCTTT. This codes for CASSREGHTEAFF.

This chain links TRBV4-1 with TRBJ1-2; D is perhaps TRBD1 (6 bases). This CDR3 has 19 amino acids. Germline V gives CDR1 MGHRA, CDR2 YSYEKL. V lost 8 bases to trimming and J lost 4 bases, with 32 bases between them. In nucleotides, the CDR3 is TGCGCCAGCCGTGTGGAGCGGGATCGAGGAGTCGGGGGGGCCTATGGCTACACCTTC. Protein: CASRVERDRGVGGAYGYTF.

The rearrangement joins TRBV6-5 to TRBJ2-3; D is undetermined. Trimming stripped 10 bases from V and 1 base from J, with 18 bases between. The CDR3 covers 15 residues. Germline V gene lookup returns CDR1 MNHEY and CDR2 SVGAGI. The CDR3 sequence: CATQRQGGGTDTQYF. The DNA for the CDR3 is TGTGCCACGCAACGGCAAGGTGGGGGCACAGATACGCAGTATTTT.

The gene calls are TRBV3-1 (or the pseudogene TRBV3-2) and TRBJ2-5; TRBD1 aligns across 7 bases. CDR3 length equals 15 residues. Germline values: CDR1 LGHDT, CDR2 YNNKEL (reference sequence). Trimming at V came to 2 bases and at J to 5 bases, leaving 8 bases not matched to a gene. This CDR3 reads CASSQMTGRSETQYF. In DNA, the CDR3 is TGTGCCAGCAGCCAAATGACAGGGAGAAGTGAGACCCAGTACTTC.

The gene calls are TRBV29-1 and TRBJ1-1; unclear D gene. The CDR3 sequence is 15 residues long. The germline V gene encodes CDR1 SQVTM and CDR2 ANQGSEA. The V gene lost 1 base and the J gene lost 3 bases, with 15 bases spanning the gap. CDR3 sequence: CSVEGVYLTDTEAFF. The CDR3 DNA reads TGCAGCGTTGAAGGAGTCTATCTTACCGACACTGAAGCTTTCTTT.

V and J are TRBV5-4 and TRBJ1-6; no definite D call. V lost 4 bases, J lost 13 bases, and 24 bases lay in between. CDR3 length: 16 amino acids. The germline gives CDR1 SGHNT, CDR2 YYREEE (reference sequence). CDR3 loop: CASSITLGPAKDPLHF. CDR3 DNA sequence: TGTGCCAGCAGCATCACCCTTGGACCTGCAAAAGATCCCCTCCACTTT. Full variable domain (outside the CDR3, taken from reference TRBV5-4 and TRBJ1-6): ETGVTQSPTHLIKTRGQQVTLRCSSQSGHNTVSWYQQALGQGPQFIFQYYREEENGRGNFPPRFSGLQFPNYSSELNVNALELDDSALYLCASSITLGPAKDPLHFGNGTRLTVT.

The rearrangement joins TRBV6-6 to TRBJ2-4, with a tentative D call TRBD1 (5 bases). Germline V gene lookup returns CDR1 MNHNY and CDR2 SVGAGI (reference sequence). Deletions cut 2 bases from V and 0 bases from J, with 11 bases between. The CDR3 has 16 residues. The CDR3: CASSYDRLVAKNIQYF. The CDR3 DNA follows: TGTGCCAGCAGTTACGACAGACTCGTAGCCAAAAACATTCAGTACTTC.

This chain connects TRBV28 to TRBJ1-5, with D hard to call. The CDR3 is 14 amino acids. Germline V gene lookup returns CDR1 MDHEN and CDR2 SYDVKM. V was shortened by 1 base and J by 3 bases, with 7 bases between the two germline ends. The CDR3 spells CASSLLGINQPQHF. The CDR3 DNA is TGTGCCAGCAGTTTATTGGGCATCAATCAGCCCCAGCATTTT.

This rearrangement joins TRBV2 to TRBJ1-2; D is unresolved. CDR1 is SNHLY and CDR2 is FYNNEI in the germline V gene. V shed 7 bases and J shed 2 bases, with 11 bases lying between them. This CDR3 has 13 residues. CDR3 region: CASIEVPNYGYTF. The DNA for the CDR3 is TGTGCCAGCATTGAGGTGCCAAACTATGGCTACACCTTC.

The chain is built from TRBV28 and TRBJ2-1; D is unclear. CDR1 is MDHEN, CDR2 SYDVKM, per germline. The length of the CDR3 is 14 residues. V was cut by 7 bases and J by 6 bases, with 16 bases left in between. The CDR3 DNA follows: TGTGCCAGCACGCAAACGCCCCCCCTCAATGAGCAGTTCTTC. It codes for CASTQTPPLNEQFF.

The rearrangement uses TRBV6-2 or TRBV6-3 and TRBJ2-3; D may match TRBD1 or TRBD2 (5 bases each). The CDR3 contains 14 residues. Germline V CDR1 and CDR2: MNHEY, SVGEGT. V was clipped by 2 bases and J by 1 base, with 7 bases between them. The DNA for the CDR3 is TGTGCCAGCAGTTACAGGGACCGCACAGATACGCAGTATTTT. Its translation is CASSYRDRTDTQYF.

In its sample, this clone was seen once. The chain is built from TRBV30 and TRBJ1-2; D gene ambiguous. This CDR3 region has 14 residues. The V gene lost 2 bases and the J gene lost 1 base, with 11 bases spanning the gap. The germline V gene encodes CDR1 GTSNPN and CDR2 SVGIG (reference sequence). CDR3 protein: CAWSPRGLNYGYTF. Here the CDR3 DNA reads TGTGCCTGGAGTCCCCGCGGACTTAACTATGGCTACACCTTC.

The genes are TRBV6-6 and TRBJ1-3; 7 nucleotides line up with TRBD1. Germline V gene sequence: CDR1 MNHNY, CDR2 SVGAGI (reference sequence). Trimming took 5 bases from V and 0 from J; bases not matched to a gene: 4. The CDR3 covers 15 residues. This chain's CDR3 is CASSQTGVSGNTIYF. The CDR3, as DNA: TGTGCCAGCAGTCAAACAGGGGTCTCTGGAAACACCATATATTTT.

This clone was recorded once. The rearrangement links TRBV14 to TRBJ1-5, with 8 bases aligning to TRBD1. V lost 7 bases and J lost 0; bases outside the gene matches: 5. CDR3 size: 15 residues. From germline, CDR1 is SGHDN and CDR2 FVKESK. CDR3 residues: CASNLTGVSNQPQHF. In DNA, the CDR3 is TGTGCCAGCAACTTGACAGGGGTTAGCAATCAGCCCCAGCATTTT.

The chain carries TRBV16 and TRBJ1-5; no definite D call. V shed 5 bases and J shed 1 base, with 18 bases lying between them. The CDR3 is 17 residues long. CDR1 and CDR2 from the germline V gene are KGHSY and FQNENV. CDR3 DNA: TGTGCCAGCAGCTCAATTAGGCAGACCGGGAGCAATCAGCCCCAGCATTTT. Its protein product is CASSSIRQTGSNQPQHF.

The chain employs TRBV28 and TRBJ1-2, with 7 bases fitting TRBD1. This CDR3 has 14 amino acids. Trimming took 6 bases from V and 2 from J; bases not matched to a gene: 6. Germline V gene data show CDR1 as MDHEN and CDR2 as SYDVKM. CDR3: CASSQQGQNYGYTF. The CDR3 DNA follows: TGTGCCAGCAGCCAACAGGGACAGAACTATGGCTACACCTTC.

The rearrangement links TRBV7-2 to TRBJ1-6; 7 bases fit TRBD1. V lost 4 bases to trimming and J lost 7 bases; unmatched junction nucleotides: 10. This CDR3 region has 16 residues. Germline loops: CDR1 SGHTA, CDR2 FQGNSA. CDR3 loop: CASSYWSTGINSPLHF. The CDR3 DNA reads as TGTGCCAGCAGCTATTGGTCGACAGGGATAAATTCACCCCTCCACTTT.

The CDR3 DNA reads TGTGCCAGCAGTCCGGGCGGCGGCTACACCTTC. This encodes CASSPGGGYTF. The chain uses TRBV12-3 or TRBV12-4 and TRBJ1-2; D gene ambiguous. Trimming pared 5 bases from V and 8 bases from J, leaving 9 bases between. The CDR3 length is 11 residues.

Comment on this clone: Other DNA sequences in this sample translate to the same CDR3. The CDR3 loop is CASSLGYQPQHF. In nucleotides, the CDR3 is TGTGCCAGCAGTTTAGGGTACCAGCCCCAGCATTTT. The chain joins TRBV12-3 or TRBV12-4 to TRBJ1-5; D gene ambiguous. Trimming pared 1 base from V and 7 bases from J, leaving 5 bases between. This CDR3 spans 12 amino acids.

CDR3 sequence: CASRRDRADGYTF. CDR3 sequence (DNA): TGTGCCAGCAGGCGAGACAGGGCGGATGGCTACACCTTC. This chain joins TRBV6-5 and TRBJ1-2; 7 bases are a match to TRBD1. With V trimmed by 6 bases and J by 6 bases, 7 bases remained unmatched. CDR3 length: 13 residues. Germline V gives CDR1 MNHEY, CDR2 SVGAGI.

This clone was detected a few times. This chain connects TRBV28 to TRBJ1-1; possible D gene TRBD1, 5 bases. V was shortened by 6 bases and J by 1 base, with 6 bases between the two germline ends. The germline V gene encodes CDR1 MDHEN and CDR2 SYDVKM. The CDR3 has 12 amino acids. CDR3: CASRGPNTEAFF. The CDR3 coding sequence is TGTGCCAGCAGGGGGCCGAACACTGAAGCTTTCTTT.

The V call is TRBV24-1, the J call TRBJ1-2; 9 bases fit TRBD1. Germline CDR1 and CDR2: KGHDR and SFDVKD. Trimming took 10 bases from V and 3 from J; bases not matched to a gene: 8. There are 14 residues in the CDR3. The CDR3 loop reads CATSGTGNDYGYTF. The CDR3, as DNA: TGTGCCACGTCCGGGACAGGGAATGACTATGGCTACACCTTC.

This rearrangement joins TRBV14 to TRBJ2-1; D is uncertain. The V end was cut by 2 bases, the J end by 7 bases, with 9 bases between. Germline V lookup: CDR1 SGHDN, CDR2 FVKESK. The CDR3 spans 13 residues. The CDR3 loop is CASSQLYRNEQFF. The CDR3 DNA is TGTGCCAGCAGCCAATTGTACCGGAATGAGCAGTTCTTC.

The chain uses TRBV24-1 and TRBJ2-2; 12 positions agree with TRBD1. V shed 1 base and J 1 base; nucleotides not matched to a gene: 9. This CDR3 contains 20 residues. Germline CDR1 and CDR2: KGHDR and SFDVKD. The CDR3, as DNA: TGTGCCACCAGTGATTTCAGGGGGACAGGGGGCTTTCTGAACACCGGGGAGCTGTTTTTT. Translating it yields CATSDFRGTGGFLNTGELFF.

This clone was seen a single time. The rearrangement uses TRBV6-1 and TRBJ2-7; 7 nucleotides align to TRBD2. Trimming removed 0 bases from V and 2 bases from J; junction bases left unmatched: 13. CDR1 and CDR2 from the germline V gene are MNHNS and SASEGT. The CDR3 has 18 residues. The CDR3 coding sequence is TGTGCCAGCAGTGAAGCGCCAGTTGAGGGACTATCCGCCTACGAGCAGTACGTC. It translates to CASSEAPVEGLSAYEQYV.

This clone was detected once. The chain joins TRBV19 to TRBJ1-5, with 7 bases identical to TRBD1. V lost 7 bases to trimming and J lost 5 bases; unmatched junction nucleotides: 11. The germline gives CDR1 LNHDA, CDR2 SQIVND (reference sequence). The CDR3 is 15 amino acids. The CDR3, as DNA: TGTGCCAGTATTGACAGGGACCTTCAGCATCAGCCCCAGCATTTT. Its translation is CASIDRDLQHQPQHF. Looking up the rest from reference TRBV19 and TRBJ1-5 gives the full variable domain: DGGITQSPKYLFRKEGQNVTLSCEQNLNHDAMYWYRQDPGQGLRLIYYSQIVNDFQKGDIAEGYSVSREKKESFPLTVTSAQKNPTAFYLCASIDRDLQHQPQHFGDGTRLSIL.

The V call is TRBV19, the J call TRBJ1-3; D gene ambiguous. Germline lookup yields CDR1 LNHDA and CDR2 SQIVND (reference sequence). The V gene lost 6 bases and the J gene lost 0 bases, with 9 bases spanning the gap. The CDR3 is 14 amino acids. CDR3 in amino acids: CASSRPSSGNTIYF. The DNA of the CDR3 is TGTGCCAGTAGCCGACCGTCCTCTGGAAACACCATATATTTT.

CDR3 DNA sequence: TGTGCCAGCAGCCTCGGGACTAGCGGGGGGGCGTATACGCAGTATTTT. Amino acid sequence: CASSLGTSGGAYTQYF. This chain joins TRBV7-2 and TRBJ2-3; 16 bases agree with TRBD2. This CDR3 is built from 16 residues. Germline trimming cut 5 bases from V and 7 bases from J; bases unmatched to any gene: 6. Germline V gene sequence: CDR1 SGHTA, CDR2 FQGNSA.